This T cell receptor (beta chain) was captured by sequencing in a study of cytomegalovirus exposure and HLA in healthy donors (dated by TCRdb to the late 2010s). Context from the whole study: According to an earlier analysis of a few hundred of the donors, 150 million to 200 million T cells yielded 120 million or so unique TCR beta sequences and about 300 Gb of sequence data. Genome-wide SNP genotypes for about three fifths of the 666 donors were used in a later genetic analysis, which treated that subset as a discovery cohort. Of the 300 to 500 genotyped donors, approximately 81% were placed in the genetic ancestry cluster associated with self-reported Caucasian donors. Because of strong linkage in the cohort, roughly five DR-DQ haplotypes were treated as single units for association and clustering. Along with the roughly 610-subject first cohort, a separate validation cohort of over a hundred different subjects was used. Roughly 300 gigabases of sequencing data and 78 million or so unique TCR sequences were included in an early release covering about 700 HLA-typed donors. The study was designed to test whether signatures of past pathogen exposure could be identified by cataloging public T cell receptors. Donor age, sex, ethnicity and CMV serostatus were collected together with the repertoire data. The number of donors typed differed by locus, with roughly 629-640 for A, B, C, DRB1 and DQB1, around 500 for DQA1, 600 to 610 for DPA1, and under 490 for DPB1. Among 398 genotyped donors of the cohort, an average of around 240,000 unique TCR beta nucleotide sequences was sequenced per donor, of which approximately 19% were non-productive. The T cell repertoires of about 700 subjects were profiled by immunosequencing and related to cytomegalovirus serostatus. Rather than drawing on any new phenotypic data, the later analysis identified candidate immune exposures from TCR beta sequences and the way those sequences occurred across donors. All discovery cohort repertoires had been generated on a single sequencing platform. In an earlier analysis of several hundred of the donors, high-throughput TCR beta sequencing was used to judge whether each TCR beta V gene segment behaved as functional or pseudogenic. To study patterns of TCR occurrence, a later analysis re-analyzed previously published TCR beta repertoires from 650 to 750 donors and added high-resolution HLA genotyping. To predict cytomegalovirus infection status, the study brought together high-throughput TCR immunosequencing, statistical association of individual TCRs with disease status, and machine learning. HLA typing covered class I and class II loci at four-digit resolution.

The cohort was made up of 666 healthy bone marrow donors. Cohort members were all nominally healthy when sampled, although unrecorded immune exposures were likely present. The donor was CMV seronegative and was included in the group of over 300 seronegative cohort members. Each donor provided a peripheral blood sample, and peripheral blood mononuclear cells were used for TCR beta sequencing. The Qiagen DNeasy Blood Extraction Kit was used to extract genomic DNA from the blood cell samples. About this clone itself: What this receptor recognizes is not known. Qualities for individual bases were not recorded, and no much larger clone is one base off.

The CDR3 measures 14 amino acids from cysteine to phenylalanine. The CDR3 DNA has 42 bases and is translated from base 1. Here V drops 5 bases and J drops 1 base, and the junction holds 3 bases not matched to any gene. Sequences MNHNS (CDR1) and SASEGT (CDR2) are obtained from the germline V gene. Receptor amplification or capture employed the immunoSEQ multiplex PCR assay. The multiplex PCR relied on a mix of 60 forward primers for TCR Vbeta segments and 13 reverse primers for TCR Jbeta segments. Amplification of the CDR3 region of rearranged TCR beta genes was performed with a multiplex PCR assay on genomic DNA. Amplified TCR beta libraries were sequenced as 87-base-pair reads on the Illumina HiSeq System. The published analysis was carried out like this. A later analysis tallied some 79 million unique TCR beta chains across the 666 repertoires, and around 12 million of those chains were shared by two or more donors. To remove PCR and sequencing errors, raw reads were error-corrected and collapsed into unique sequences using a nearest-neighbor algorithm that merged closely related sequences. Alignment of CDR3 sequences to IMGT reference sequences was used to assign V, D and J gene segments. For a sequence to be retained, a match of at least six nucleotides was required to both a V gene segment and a J gene segment. Rearrangements were called productive when the CDR3 lacked stop codons and stayed in frame with V and J; all others were non-productive. Following IMGT convention, CDR3 was defined as the stretch from the second conserved V-encoded cysteine to the conserved J-encoded phenylalanine. The earlier analysis of some 600 of the donors excluded sequences that lacked an unambiguous match to a single V gene segment. An earlier analysis of approximately 590 of the donors classified V segments as functional when productive rearrangements were above 56.7% and as segregating when the standard deviation between donors was above 5%. To diagnose cytomegalovirus status from the catalog of TCR beta chain sequences, a statistical classification framework was built. V and J gene assignment, in a later analysis, came from comparing TCR nucleotide sequences with IMGT/GENE-DB human TR gene sequences. In a later analysis, CDR3 sequences and most-parsimonious VDJ recombination scenarios were assigned using the TCRdist pipeline. In a later analysis, each TCR beta chain was defined by its CDR3 amino acid sequence together with its V-gene family, and reads lacking a unique V-gene family were excluded. A later analysis removed 550 to 700 highly shared, low-generation-probability nucleotide sequences to deal with suspected cross-contamination and a sequencing artifact. In a later analysis, a clonal expansion index was calculated for each public chain from normalized within-repertoire ranks of inferred template counts. A later analysis computed generation probabilities with a VDJ recombination model fitted to out-of-frame rearrangements, and checked the results against IGoR. A later analysis scored TCR-TCR, TCR-HLA and TCR-CMV co-occurrence with hypergeometric tests, applying a repertoire-size bias correction to TCR pairs. False discovery rates were estimated in a later analysis by permuting HLA or CMV assignments 20 times. In a later analysis, co-occurring TCRs were grouped using DBSCAN, with TCRdist sequence similarity added in when clustering inside HLA-allele-positive subsets. Repertoires with fewer than 30,000 or more than 120,000 public chains, plus five repertoires with anomalous nucleotide sharing, were excluded from co-occurrence clustering. Here the immuneACCESS table is served through TCRdb, limited to in-frame sequences with V and J called. Missing clones are a known gap in these copies; in checked studies unresolved V genes cover under half, and the rest lacks a known reason. The DNA gave D and trimming, while V, J and clone size come from that table. The sample table shows about 73,000 clones, and 65% to 80% are seen once. Under 15% of the sample is held by the ten biggest clonotypes.

Broader findings and caveats from the paper: In a later genetic analysis, a missense DCLRE1C variant was associated with V-gene and J-gene trimming of TCR beta chains, and the association was replicated in an independent cohort. HLA typing was unavailable for some donors at each locus, so association tests used only the typed subset. The 87-base-pair reads could not distinguish some IMGT-functional V segments, including TRBV6-2 and TRBV6-3, so those segments were excluded. Because counts were too low, seventeen rarely observed V segments, including chromosome 9 orphons, were left out of the earlier analysis of 500 to 750 of the donors. A further reported finding was that TCR beta sequences accurately predicted the HLA-A and HLA-B alleles for most subjects in the first cohort. At a false discovery rate of 0.05, a later analysis linked around 17,000 TCR beta sequences to specific HLA alleles. A cluster of highly shared sequence variants was judged likely to be a technical artifact of the sequencing pipeline. When HLA alleles, especially DR and DQ, strongly co-occurred, TCR associations were difficult to assign to individual alleles. The study gave a list of about 160 TCR beta chains associated with cytomegalovirus. A later analysis found that TCR association rates varied across HLA loci, with DRB1 alleles showing the most associated TCRs and HLA-C alleles the fewest. Most CMV-associated TCR beta chains appeared to be HLA-restricted in a later analysis, and the HLA associations seemed to be driven largely by CMV exposure. Linkage disequilibrium might explain the correlated functional status among segregating V segments, but an unknown experimental factor could not be excluded. In vitro tests confirmed that a few of the cytomegalovirus-associated TCR beta chains recognize cytomegalovirus antigens. The classifier was reported to diagnose cytomegalovirus status with high specificity and sensitivity in both the original and validation cohorts. In an earlier analysis of some 640 of the donors, most TCR beta V segments were observed in productive rearrangements about 90% or about 30% of the time, broadly matching IMGT annotations. The only immune exposure information available for the cohort was CMV serostatus. Most TCR sequences were seen in very few donors, while some public TCRs were found in many individuals. In a later genetic analysis, fewer N-insertions in productive TCRs were reported among donors in an Asian-associated ancestry cluster than the roughly 640-donor mean. The authors suggested that the approach could potentially be extended to other disease states and immunological phenotypes. Roughly uniform sequencing depth across donors was assumed in presence/absence analyses, although this assumption may not hold. A later analysis found that HLA-associated TCR beta chains were more clonally expanded and had lower generation probabilities than equally common non-associated chains. In this cohort, only TCR beta chains were sequenced, and detectable features were limited by the absence of alpha or paired-chain data. A later analysis reported that several top co-occurrence clusters appeared linked to parvovirus B19, influenza, CMV and Epstein-Barr virus.

This clonotype originated in a man between 65 and 85 years old in good health and CMV-seronegative. Here the chain combines TRBV6-1 and TRBJ2-3, with 7 junctional bases fitting TRBD2. Sequenced: PBMCs. The DNA sequence follows: TGTGCCAGCAGTTTAGCGGGTGGCACAGATACGCAGTATTTT. Translated, this gives CASSLAGGTDTQYF.